These T cell receptor delta chains were read from a single sample in a study of gamma-delta chains in newborns, infants, children. TCRdb ran CATT on the reads. The sample contains roughly 3,000 delta-chain clones, 3.5% to 5% of which appear only once. Sequenced: blood. The receptors derive from a child who was a newborn, infant or young child, either healthy, febrile or measles-vaccinated (not recorded which). Both conserved end residues are part of each CDR3. D genes are given only for firm matches. The listing skips clone size in some rows; elsewhere it reads once, few, many or a size class.

TRDJ3,medium-sized,TRDV2,20,TRDD3,TGTGCCTGTGACACCCTAGGCCTGGGGGTCCGCTCCTGGGACACCCGACAGATGTTTTTC,CACDTLGLGVRSWDTRQMFF
TRDJ1,large,TRDV2,15,TRDD3,TGTGCCTGTGACGTACTGGGGATCTTCGGCGATAAACTCATCTTT,CACDVLGIFGDKLIF
TRDJ3,large,TRDV2,19,TRDD3,TGTGCCTGTGACACCTGGGGGATACAACTCTCCTGGGACACCCGACAGATGTTTTTC,CACDTWGIQLSWDTRQMFF
TRDJ3,medium-sized,TRDV2,16,-,TGTGCCTGTGACACCGTGAGCTCCTGGGACACCCGACAGATGTTTTTC,CACDTVSSWDTRQMFF
TRDJ3,few,TRDV3,18,TRDD3,TGTGCCTTTGTACCCTGGGGGACCGCTCCCTGGGACACTCGACAGATGTTTTTC,CAFVPWGTAPWDTRQMFF
TRDJ3,medium-sized,TRDV2,19,-,TGTGCCTGTGACGGTACTGGCCCATATCGGGCCTGGGACACCCGACAGATGTTTTTC,CACDGTGPYRAWDTRQMFF
TRDJ3,medium-sized,TRDV2,21,TRDD3,TGTGCCTGTGACTCGGTATGGAGTACTGGGGGATACGCCTGGGACACCCGACAGATGTTTTTC,CACDSVWSTGGYAWDTRQMFF
TRDJ3,large,TRDV2,19,TRDD3,TGTGCCTGTGACACCCTGGGGGATATTTCCTCCTGGGACACCCGACAGATGTTTTTC,CACDTLGDISSWDTRQMFF
TRDJ3,large,TRDV2,20,TRDD3,TGTGCCTGTGACACCGTGGGGGATTCTGGCAGCTCCTGGGACACCCGACAGATGTTTTTC,CACDTVGDSGSSWDTRQMFF
TRDJ1,medium-sized,TRDV2,19,TRDD3,TGTGCCTGTGACACCGTAACTGGGGGATACGCCAGGTACACCGATAAACTCATCTTT,CACDTVTGGYARYTDKLIF
TRDJ3,-,TRDV2,23,TRDD3,TGTGCCTGTGACACCATCCATACCGGGGGATACGCCATAAGCTCCTGGGACACCCGACAGATGTTTTTC,CACDTIHTGGYAISSWDTRQMFF
TRDJ1,medium-sized,TRDV2,18,-,TGTGCCTGTGACCCCTTGGGGGCTCCCTTCGCGGGCACCGATAAACTCATCTTT,CACDPLGAPFAGTDKLIF
TRDJ3,large,TRDV2,20,TRDD3,TGTGCCTGTGACATACTGGGGGATACGCCCAGCTCCTGGGACACCCGACAGATGTTTTTC,CACDILGDTPSSWDTRQMFF
TRDJ1,large,TRDV2,14,TRDD3,TGTGCCTGTGACACGCTGGGGGATACGGGAAAACTCATCTTT,CACDTLGDTGKLIF
TRDJ3,large,TRDV2,19,TRDD3,TGTGCCTGTGACAAAGTACTGGGGGATAGCTCCTGGGACACCCGACAGATGTTTTTC,CACDKVLGDSSWDTRQMFF
TRDJ2,-,TRDV2,15,TRDD3,TGTGCCTGTGACACACTGGGGGATTTGACGGCACAACCCTTCTTT,CACDTLGDLTAQPFF
TRDJ3,medium-sized,TRDV2,18,TRDD3,TGTGCCTGTGACACCTGGGGGATACGCTCCTGGGACACCCAACAGATGTTTTTC,CACDTWGIRSWDTQQMFF
TRDJ3,medium-sized,TRDV2,19,TRDD3,TGTGCCTGTGACACCGTGTACTGGGGGAGCTCCTGGGACACCCGACAGATGTTTTTC,CACDTVYWGSSWDTRQMFF
TRDJ3,medium-sized,TRDV2,19,TRDD3,TGTGCCTGTGACATACTGGGGGATGAGAGCTCCTGGGACACCCGACAGATGTTTTTC,CACDILGDESSWDTRQMFF
TRDJ2,medium-sized,TRDV1,23,-,TGTGCTCTTGGGGACCCATTCCTACGCGCGTTAGCCTGGGGGGGCTCTTTGACAGCACAACTCTTCTTT,CALGDPFLRALAWGGSLTAQLFF
TRDJ3,medium-sized,TRDV2,18,TRDD3,TGTGCCTGTGACACCGGGATACGCAAAACCTGGGACACCCGACAGATGTTTTTC,CACDTGIRKTWDTRQMFF
TRDJ3,medium-sized,TRDV2,20,TRDD3,TGTGCCTGTGACACCGTACTGGGGGATACGCGAAGCTGGGACACCCGACAGATGTTTTTC,CACDTVLGDTRSWDTRQMFF
TRDJ3,medium-sized,TRDV2,19,TRDD3,TGTGCCTGCGATATACTGGGGGATACCAATTCCTGGGACACCCGACAGATGTTTTTC,CACDILGDTNSWDTRQMFF
TRDJ3,-,TRDV2,14,-,TGTGCCTGTGACATACTGGGGGACACCCGACAGATGTTTTTC,CACDILGDTRQMFF
TRDJ3,medium-sized,TRDV2,19,TRDD3,TGTGCCTGTGACAGTGGGGGATACTGGAGCTCCTGGGACACCCGACAGATGTTTTTC,CACDSGGYWSSWDTRQMFF
TRDJ3,medium-sized,TRDV2,19,TRDD3,TGTGCCTGTGACATACTGGGGGATACAAGGATCTGGGACACCCGACAGATGTTTTTC,CACDILGDTRIWDTRQMFF
TRDJ3,large,TRDV2,18,TRDD3,TGTGCCTGTGACACTGGGGGATACGGGTCCTGGGACACCCGACAGATGTTTTTC,CACDTGGYGSWDTRQMFF
TRDJ2,-,TRDV2,17,-,TGTGCCTGTGATCCTCCAGGGGTCATAGCTTTGACAGCACAACTCTTCTTT,CACDPPGVIALTAQLFF
TRDJ2,large,TRDV2,14,TRDD3,TGTGCCTGTGACACCTGGGGGATGACAGCACAACTCTTCTTT,CACDTWGMTAQLFF
TRDJ3,-,TRDV2,20,TRDD3,TGTGCCTGTGACACCGTACTGGGGGGCAGGAACTCCTGGGACACCCGACAGATGTTTTTC,CACDTVLGGRNSWDTRQMFF
TRDJ3,medium-sized,TRDV2,18,TRDD3,TGTGCCTGTGACACACTGGGGGATATTTCCTGGGGCACCCGACAGATGTTTTTC,CACDTLGDISWGTRQMFF
TRDJ2,-,TRDV2,14,TRDD3,TGTGCCTGTGACACGGGGGATTTGACAGCGCGACTCTTCTTT,CACDTGDLTARLFF
TRDJ1,-,TRDV2,14,TRDD3,TGTGCCTGTGATGCACTGGGGGACGCAGATAGACTCATCTTT,CACDALGDADRLIF
TRDJ3,medium-sized,TRDV2,19,TRDD3,TGTGCCTGTGACACCGGGGGATACCTCAGCTCCTGGGACACCCGACAGATGTTTTTC,CACDTGGYLSSWDTRQMFF
TRDJ3,few,TRDV2,21,TRDD3,TGTGCCTGTGACACCATTCAAGGTACTGGGGAGAGCTCCTGGGACACCCGACAGATGTTTTTC,CACDTIQGTGESSWDTRQMFF
TRDJ3,large,TRDV2,20,TRDD3,TGTGCCTGTGACACCGTACTGGGGGATAAAAGCTCCTGGGACACCCGACAGATGTTTTTC,CACDTVLGDKSSWDTRQMFF
TRDJ2,medium-sized,TRDV1,15,-,TGTGCTCTTGGGGAAGAAGAGGCTTTGACAGCACAACTCTTCTTT,CALGEEEALTAQLFF
TRDJ3,medium-sized,TRDV2,19,TRDD3,TGTGCCTGTGACACCGTACTGGGGGTCCACTCCTGGGACACCCGACAGATGTTTTTC,CACDTVLGVHSWDTRQMFF
TRDJ2,medium-sized,TRDV2,16,TRDD3,TGTGCCTGTGACAAGGTGGGGGAAGCTTTGACAGCACAACTCTTCTTT,CACDKVGEALTAQLFF
TRDJ2,large,TRDV2,14,-,TGTGCCTGTGACACCTGGGGATTGACAGCACAACTCTTCTTT,CACDTWGLTAQLFF